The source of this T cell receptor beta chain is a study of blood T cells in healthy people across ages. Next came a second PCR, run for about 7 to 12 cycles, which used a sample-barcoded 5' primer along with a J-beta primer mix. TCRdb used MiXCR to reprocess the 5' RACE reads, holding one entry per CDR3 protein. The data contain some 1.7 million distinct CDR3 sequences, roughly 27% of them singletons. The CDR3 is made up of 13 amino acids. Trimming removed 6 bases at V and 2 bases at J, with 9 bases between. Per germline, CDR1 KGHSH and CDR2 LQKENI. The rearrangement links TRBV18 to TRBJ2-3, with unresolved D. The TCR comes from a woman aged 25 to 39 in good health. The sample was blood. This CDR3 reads CASSQHLTDTQYF. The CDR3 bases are TGTGCCAGCTCCCAGCACCTCACAGATACGCAGTATTTT.